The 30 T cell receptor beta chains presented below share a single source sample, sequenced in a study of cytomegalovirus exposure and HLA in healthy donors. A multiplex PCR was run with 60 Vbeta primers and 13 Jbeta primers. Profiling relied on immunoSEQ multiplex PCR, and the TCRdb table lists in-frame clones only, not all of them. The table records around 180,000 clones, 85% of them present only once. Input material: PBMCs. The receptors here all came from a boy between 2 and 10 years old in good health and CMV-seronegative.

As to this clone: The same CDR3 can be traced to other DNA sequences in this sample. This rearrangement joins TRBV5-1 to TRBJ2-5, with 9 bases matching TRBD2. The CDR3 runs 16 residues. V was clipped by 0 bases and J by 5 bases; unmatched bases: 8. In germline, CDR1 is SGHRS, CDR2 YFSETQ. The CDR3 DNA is TGCGCCAGCAGCTTGGGTGGTAGCGGGAGTTTGGAGACCCAGTACTTC. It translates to CASSLGGSGSLETQYF.

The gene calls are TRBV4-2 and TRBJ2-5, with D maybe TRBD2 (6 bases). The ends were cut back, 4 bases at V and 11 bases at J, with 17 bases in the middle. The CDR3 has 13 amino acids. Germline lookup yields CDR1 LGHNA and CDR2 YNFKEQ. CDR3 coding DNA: TGTGCCAGCAGCCCCCTGCCGGGGGATGAGCAGTACTTC. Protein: CASSPLPGDEQYF.

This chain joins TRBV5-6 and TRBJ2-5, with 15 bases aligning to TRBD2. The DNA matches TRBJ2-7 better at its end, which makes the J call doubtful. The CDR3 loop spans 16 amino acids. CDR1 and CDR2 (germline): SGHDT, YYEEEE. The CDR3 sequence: CASSLRTSGRDYEQYF. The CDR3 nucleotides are TGTGCCAGCAGCCTTCGGACTAGCGGGAGGGACTACGAGCAGTACTTC.

CDR3 DNA: TGTGCCAGCAGCCAAGAAGGGGGTCGGGGGGGACCGAACACTGAAGCTTTCTTT. Protein product: CASSQEGGRGGPNTEAFF. The chain has TRBV14 and TRBJ1-1; D may be TRBD1 (6 bases). The CDR3 has 18 amino acids. Trimming took off 0 bases at V and 1 base at J, with 18 bases between the two ends. Germline assignment: CDR1 SGHDN and CDR2 FVKESK. Looking up the rest from reference TRBV14 and TRBJ1-1 gives the full variable domain: EAGVTQFPSHSVIEKGQTVTLRCDPISGHDNLYWYRRVMGKEIKFLLHFVKESKQDESGMPNNRFLAERTGGTYSTLKVQPAELEDSGVYFCASSQEGGRGGPNTEAFFGQGTRLTVV.

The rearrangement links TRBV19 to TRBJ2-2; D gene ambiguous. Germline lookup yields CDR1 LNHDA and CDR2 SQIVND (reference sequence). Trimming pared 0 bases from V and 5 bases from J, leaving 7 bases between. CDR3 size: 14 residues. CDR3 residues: CASSIDPETGELFF. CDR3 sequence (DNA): TGTGCCAGTAGTATAGACCCGGAGACCGGGGAGCTGTTTTTT.

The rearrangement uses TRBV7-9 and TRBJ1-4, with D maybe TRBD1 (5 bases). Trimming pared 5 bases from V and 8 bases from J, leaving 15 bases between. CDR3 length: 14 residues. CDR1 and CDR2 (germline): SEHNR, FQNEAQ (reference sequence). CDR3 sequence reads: CASSMPRGLEKLFF. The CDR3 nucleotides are TGTGCCAGCAGCATGCCTAGGGGATTGGAAAAACTGTTTTTT.

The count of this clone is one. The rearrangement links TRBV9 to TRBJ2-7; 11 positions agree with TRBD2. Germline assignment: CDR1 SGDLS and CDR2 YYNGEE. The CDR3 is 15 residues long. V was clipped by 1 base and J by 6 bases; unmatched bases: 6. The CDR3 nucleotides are TGTGCCAGCAGCGTAACCACTAGCGGGAGTGGCGAGCAGTACTTC. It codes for CASSVTTSGSGEQYF.

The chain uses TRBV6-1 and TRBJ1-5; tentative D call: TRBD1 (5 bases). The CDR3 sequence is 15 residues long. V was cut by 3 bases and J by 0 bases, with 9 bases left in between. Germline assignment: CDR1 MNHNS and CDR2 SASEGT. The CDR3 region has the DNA TGTGCCAGCAGTGACAGGGCGTATAGCAATCAGCCCCAGCATTTT. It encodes CASSDRAYSNQPQHF.

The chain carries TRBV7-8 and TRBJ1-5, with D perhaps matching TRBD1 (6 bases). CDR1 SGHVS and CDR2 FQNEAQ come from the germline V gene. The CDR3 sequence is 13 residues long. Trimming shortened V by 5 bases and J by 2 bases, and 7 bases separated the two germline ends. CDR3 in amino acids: CASSRTGNQPQHF. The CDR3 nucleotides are TGTGCCAGCAGCCGGACAGGCAATCAGCCCCAGCATTTT.

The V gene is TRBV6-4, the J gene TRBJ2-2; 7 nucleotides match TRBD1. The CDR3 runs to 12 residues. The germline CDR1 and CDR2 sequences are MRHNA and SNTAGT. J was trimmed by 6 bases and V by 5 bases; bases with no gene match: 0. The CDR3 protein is CASSTGAGELFF. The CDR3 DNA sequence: TGTGCCAGCAGTACAGGGGCCGGGGAGCTGTTTTTT.

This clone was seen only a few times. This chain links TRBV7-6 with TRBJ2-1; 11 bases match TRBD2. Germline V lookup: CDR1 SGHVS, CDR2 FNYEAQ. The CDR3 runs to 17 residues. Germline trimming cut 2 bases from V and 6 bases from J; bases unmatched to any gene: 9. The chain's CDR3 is CASSLLLAGGRGNEQFF. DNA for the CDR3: TGTGCCAGCAGCTTATTATTAGCGGGGGGGCGGGGCAATGAGCAGTTCTTC.

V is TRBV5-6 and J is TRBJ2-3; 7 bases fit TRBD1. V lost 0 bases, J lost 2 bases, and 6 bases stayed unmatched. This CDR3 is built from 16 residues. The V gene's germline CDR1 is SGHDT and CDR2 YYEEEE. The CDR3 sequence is CASSLERGRVTDTQYF. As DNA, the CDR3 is TGTGCCAGCAGCTTGGAAAGGGGGCGGGTCACAGATACGCAGTATTTT. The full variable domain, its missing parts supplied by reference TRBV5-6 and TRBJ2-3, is DAGVTQSPTHLIKTRGQQVTLRCSPKSGHDTVSWYQQALGQGPQFIFQYYEEEERQRGNFPDRFSGHQFPNYSSELNVNALLLGDSALYLCASSLERGRVTDTQYFGPGTRLTVL.

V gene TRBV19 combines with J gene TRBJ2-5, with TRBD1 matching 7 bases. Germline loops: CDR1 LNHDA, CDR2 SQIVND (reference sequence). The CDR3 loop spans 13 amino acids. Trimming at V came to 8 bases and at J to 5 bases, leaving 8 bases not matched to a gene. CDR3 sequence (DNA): TGTGCCAGTTCGATAGGGGGCCGGGAGACCCAGTACTTC. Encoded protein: CASSIGGRETQYF.

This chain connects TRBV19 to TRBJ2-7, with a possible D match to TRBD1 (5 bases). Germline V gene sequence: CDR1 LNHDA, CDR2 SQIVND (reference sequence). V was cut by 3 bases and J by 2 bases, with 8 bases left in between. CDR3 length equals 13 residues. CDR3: CASSMTATYEQYF. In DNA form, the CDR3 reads TGTGCCAGTAGTATGACAGCGACCTACGAGCAGTACTTC. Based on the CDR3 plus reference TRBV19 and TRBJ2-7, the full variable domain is DGGITQSPKYLFRKEGQNVTLSCEQNLNHDAMYWYRQDPGQGLRLIYYSQIVNDFQKGDIAEGYSVSREKKESFPLTVTSAQKNPTAFYLCASSMTATYEQYFGPGTRLTVT.

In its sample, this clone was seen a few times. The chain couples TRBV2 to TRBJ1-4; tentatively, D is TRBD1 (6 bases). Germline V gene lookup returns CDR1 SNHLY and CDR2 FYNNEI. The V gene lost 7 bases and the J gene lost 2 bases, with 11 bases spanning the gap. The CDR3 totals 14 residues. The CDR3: CASTKQGTNEKLFF. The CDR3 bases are TGTGCCAGCACTAAACAGGGTACTAATGAAAAACTGTTTTTT.

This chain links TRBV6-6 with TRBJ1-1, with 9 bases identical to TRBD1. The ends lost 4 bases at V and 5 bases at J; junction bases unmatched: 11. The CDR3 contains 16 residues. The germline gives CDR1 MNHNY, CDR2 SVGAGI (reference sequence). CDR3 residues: CASSSPGQGSGTEAFF. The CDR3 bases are TGTGCCAGCAGTTCACCGGGACAGGGATCGGGTACTGAAGCTTTCTTT.

CDR3 in DNA: TGTGCCAGCAGTTTTATGACAGGGACGGAGACCCAGTACTTC. Translation: CASSFMTGTETQYF. V is TRBV28 and J is TRBJ2-5; TRBD1 matches 7 bases. V shed 3 bases and J 5 bases; nucleotides not matched to a gene: 6. Germline loops: CDR1 MDHEN, CDR2 SYDVKM. The CDR3 runs 14 residues.

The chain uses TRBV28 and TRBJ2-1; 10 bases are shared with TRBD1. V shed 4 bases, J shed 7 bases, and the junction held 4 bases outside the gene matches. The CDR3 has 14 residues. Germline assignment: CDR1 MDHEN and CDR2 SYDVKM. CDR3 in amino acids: CASSYRTGGNEQFF. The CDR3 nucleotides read TGTGCCAGCAGTTACCGGACAGGGGGAAATGAGCAGTTCTTC.

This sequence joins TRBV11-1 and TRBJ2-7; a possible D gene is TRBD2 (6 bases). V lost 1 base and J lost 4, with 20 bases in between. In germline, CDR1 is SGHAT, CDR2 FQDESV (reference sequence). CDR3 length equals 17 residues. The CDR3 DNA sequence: TGTGCCAGCAGCTTAGACGGTCGGCCGGGGGTAGGGTACGAGCAGTACGTC. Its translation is CASSLDGRPGVGYEQYV.

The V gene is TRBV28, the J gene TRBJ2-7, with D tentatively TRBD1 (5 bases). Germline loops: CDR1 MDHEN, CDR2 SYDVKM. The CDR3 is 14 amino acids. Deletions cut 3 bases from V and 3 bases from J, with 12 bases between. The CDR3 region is CASSFKGALYEQYV. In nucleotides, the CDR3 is TGTGCCAGCAGTTTTAAAGGGGCCCTCTACGAGCAGTACGTC.

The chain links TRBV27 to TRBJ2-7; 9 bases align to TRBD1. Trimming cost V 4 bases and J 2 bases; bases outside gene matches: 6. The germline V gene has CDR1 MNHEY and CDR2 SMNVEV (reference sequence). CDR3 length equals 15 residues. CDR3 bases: TGTGCCAGCAGTTACTCCGGGACAGGGCCCTACGAGCAGTACTTC. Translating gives CASSYSGTGPYEQYF.

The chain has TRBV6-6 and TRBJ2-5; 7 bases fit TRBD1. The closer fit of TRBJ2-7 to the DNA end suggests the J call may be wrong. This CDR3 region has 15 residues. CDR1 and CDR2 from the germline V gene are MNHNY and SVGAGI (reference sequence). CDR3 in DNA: TGTGCCAGCAGTTCGACAGGGCCTTCTACCTACGAGCAGTACTTC. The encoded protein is CASSSTGPSTYEQYF.

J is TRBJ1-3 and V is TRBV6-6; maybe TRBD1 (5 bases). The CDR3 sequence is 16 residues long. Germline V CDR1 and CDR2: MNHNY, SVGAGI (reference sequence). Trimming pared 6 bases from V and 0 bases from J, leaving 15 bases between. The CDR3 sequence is CASRGSNRTSGNTIYF. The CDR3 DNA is TGTGCCAGCAGGGGAAGTAACAGGACCTCTGGAAACACCATATATTTT.

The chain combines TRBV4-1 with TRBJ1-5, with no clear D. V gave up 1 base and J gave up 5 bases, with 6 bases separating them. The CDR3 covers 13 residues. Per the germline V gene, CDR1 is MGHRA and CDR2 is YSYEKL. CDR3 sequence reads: CASSQAGYQPQHF. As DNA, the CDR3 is TGCGCCAGCAGCCAAGCGGGGTATCAGCCCCAGCATTTT.

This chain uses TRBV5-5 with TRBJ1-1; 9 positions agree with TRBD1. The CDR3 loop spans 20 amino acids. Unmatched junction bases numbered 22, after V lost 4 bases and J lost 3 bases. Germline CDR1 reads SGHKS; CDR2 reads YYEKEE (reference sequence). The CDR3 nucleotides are TGTGCCAGCAGCGGGACAGGGTTTCGAGGTATAGTATTCCAGGACACTGAAGCTTTCTTT. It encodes CASSGTGFRGIVFQDTEAFF.

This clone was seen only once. This CDR3 is CATRRPGTSSYNEQFF. The DNA of the CDR3 is TGTGCCACCAGGAGACCCGGGACTAGCTCATACAATGAGCAGTTCTTC. The rearrangement uses TRBV15 and TRBJ2-1; TRBD2 matches at 9 bases. The trim removed 6 bases at V and 4 bases at J, leaving 10 bases unmatched. CDR1 LNHNV and CDR2 YYDKDF come from the germline V gene (reference sequence). The CDR3 runs to 16 residues. The full variable domain, in which reference TRBV15 and TRBJ2-1 provide the parts outside the CDR3, is DAMVIQNPRYQVTQFGKPVTLSCSQTLNHNVMYWYQQKSSQAPKLLFHYYDKDFNNEADTPDNFQSRRPNTSFCFLDIRSPGLGDTAMYLCATRRPGTSSYNEQFFGPGTRLTVL.

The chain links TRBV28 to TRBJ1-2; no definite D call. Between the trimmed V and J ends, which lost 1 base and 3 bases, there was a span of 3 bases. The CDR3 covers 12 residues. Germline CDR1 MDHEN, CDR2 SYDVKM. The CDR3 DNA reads TGTGCCAGCAGTTTATCAGACTATGGCTACACCTTC. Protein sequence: CASSLSDYGYTF.

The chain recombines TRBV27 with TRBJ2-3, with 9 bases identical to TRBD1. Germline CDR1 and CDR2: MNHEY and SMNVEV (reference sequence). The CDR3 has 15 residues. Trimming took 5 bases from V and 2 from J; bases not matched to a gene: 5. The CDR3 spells CASSRGQGYTDTQYF. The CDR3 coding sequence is TGTGCCAGCAGTAGAGGACAGGGGTACACAGATACGCAGTATTTT.

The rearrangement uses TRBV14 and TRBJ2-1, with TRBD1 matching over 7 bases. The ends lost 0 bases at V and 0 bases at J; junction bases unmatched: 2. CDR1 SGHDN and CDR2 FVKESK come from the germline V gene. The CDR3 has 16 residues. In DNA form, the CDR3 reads TGTGCCAGCAGCCAAGAGGACAGGAGCTCCTACAATGAGCAGTTCTTC. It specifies CASSQEDRSSYNEQFF.

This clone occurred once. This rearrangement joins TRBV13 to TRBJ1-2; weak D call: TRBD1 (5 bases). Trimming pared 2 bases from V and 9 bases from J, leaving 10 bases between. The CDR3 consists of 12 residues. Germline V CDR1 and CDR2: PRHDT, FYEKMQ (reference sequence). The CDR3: CASSLLGGRYTF. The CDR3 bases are TGTGCCAGCAGCTTATTGGGGGGTCGCTACACCTTC.